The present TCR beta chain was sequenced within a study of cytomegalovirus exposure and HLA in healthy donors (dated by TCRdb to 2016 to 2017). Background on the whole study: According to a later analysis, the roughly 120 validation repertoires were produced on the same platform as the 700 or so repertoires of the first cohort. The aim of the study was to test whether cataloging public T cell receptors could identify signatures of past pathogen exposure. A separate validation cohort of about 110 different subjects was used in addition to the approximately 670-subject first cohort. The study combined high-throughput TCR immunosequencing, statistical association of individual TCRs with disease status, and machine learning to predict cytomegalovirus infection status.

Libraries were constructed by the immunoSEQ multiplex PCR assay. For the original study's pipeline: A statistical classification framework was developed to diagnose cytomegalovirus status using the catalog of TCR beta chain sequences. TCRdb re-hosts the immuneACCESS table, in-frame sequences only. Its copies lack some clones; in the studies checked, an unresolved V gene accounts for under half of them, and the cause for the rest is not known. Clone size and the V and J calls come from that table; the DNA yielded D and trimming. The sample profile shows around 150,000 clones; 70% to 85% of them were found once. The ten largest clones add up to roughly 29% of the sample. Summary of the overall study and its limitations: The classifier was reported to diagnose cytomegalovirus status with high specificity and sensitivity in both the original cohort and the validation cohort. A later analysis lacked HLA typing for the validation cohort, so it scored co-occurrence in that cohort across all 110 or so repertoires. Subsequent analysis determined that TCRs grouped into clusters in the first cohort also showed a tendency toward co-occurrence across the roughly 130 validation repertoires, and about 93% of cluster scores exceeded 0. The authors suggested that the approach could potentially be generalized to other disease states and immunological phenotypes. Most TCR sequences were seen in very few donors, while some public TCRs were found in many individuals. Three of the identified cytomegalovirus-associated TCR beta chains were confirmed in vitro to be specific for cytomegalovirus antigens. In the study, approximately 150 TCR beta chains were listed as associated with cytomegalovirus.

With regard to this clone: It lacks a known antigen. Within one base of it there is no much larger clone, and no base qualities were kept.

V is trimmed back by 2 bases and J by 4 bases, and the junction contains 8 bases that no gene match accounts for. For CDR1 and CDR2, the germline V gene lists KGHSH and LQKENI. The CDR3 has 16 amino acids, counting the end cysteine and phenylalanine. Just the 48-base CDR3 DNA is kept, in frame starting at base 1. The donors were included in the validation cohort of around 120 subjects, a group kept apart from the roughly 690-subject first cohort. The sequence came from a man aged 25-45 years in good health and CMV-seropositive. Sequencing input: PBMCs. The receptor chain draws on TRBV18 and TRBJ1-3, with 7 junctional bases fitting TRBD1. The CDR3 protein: CASSPSVAGGGNTIYF. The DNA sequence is TGTGCCAGCTCACCAAGCGTCGCAGGGGGAGGAAACACCATATATTTT.